This entry lists 27 T cell receptor beta chains sequenced from one sample in a study of molecular identifiers for immune sequencing clone quantification. From the PCR reads, TCRdb called clonotypes with MiXCR, one entry per CDR3 protein. This table has 50,000 to 75,000 distinct CDR3 sequences, about 20% appearing once. The sample was naive CD8+ T cells from blood, with Jurkat cell RNA spiked in. Subset reported: FACS-sorted CD8+CD4-CCR7+CD45RA+ naive T cells. The receptors derive from a human donor in good health. Some libraries in this study had Jurkat cell RNA spiked in.

This clonotype came up many times. The V call is TRBV29-1, the J call TRBJ2-2; D could derive from TRBD1 or TRBD2 (5 bases each). The CDR3 extends over 15 amino acids. From germline, CDR1 is SQVTM and CDR2 ANQGSEA. V lost 5 bases and J 6 bases, leaving 19 bases between the germline ends. Here the CDR3 reads CSVRTGTREPGELFF. In DNA, the CDR3 is TGCAGCGTTCGAACCGGGACGAGGGAGCCCGGGGAGCTGTTTTTT.

This clonotype was found many times. V is TRBV7-6 and J is TRBJ1-1; D gene uncertain. The CDR3 sequence is 13 residues long. Deletions cut 5 bases from V and 5 bases from J, with 12 bases between. The germline gives CDR1 SGHVS, CDR2 FNYEAQ. The CDR3 is CASSQLVGTEAFF. The CDR3 nucleotides read TGTGCCAGCAGCCAGTTGGTGGGGACTGAAGCTTTCTTT.

This chain uses TRBV29-1 with TRBJ2-1; TRBD2 agrees at 11 bases. Unmatched junction bases numbered 4, after V lost 0 bases and J lost 6 bases. The CDR3 has 15 amino acids. CDR1 is SQVTM and CDR2 is ANQGSEA in the germline V gene. CDR3 nucleotides: TGCAGCGTTGAAGACTTAGCGGGAGGGGTCAATGAGCAGTTCTTC. Translated, it gives CSVEDLAGGVNEQFF.

This clonotype was seen many times. The chain has TRBV6-6 and TRBJ1-1, with no clear D. Germline V gene lookup returns CDR1 MNHNY and CDR2 SVGAGI (reference sequence). The CDR3 contains 16 residues. Trimming removed 0 bases from V and 4 bases from J, with 15 bases in between. Here the CDR3 DNA reads TGTGCCAGCAGTTACTCGAGGGAGGCCGGGAGCACTGAAGCTTTCTTT. This translates into CASSYSREAGSTEAFF.

This clonotype was detected a few times. The gene calls are TRBV28 and TRBJ2-1, with a tentative D call TRBD1 (6 bases). Germline V gene data show CDR1 as MDHEN and CDR2 as SYDVKM. This CDR3 has 15 amino acids. V was trimmed by 6 bases and J by 0 bases, leaving 12 bases between them. CDR3 bases: TGTGCCAGCAGACTCCGGGACAACTCCTACAATGAGCAGTTCTTC. Its translation is CASRLRDNSYNEQFF. Combining the CDR3 with reference TRBV28 and TRBJ2-1 gives the whole variable domain DVKVTQSSRYLVKRTGEKVFLECVQDMDHENMFWYRQDPGLGLRLIYFSYDVKMKEKGDIPEGYSVSREKKERFSLILESASTNQTSMYLCASRLRDNSYNEQFFGPGTRLTVL.

This clonotype was seen ten or more times. The chain combines TRBV4-1 with TRBJ2-7; D may be TRBD1 (6 bases). In germline, CDR1 is MGHRA, CDR2 YSYEKL. V lost 3 bases and J 2 bases, leaving 11 bases between the germline ends. The CDR3 sequence is 14 residues long. CDR3 sequence reads: CASSQQTGAYEQYF. In DNA form, the CDR3 reads TGCGCCAGCAGCCAGCAGACAGGAGCCTACGAGCAGTACTTC.

This clonotype has at least ten counts. J is TRBJ2-3 and V is TRBV2, with D maybe TRBD2 (6 bases). CDR3 length: 18 amino acids. V was pared by 4 bases and J by 2 bases, with 22 bases between. Germline loops: CDR1 SNHLY, CDR2 FYNNEI. The CDR3: CASSGPFSGAAFTDTQYF. In DNA form, the CDR3 reads TGTGCCAGCAGTGGACCCTTTAGCGGAGCCGCCTTCACAGATACGCAGTATTTT.

The rearrangement joins TRBV27 to TRBJ2-1; 14 positions match TRBD2. Per germline, CDR1 MNHEY and CDR2 SMNVEV (reference sequence). The ends lost 4 bases at V and 7 bases at J; junction bases unmatched: 3. CDR3 size: 15 residues. The CDR3 DNA follows: TGTGCCAGCAGTTGGGGACTAGCGGGAGCGAATGAGCAGTTCTTC. Amino acid sequence: CASSWGLAGANEQFF.

This clonotype was detected ten times or more. This chain connects TRBV4-1 to TRBJ2-2; the D is unclear. Germline values: CDR1 MGHRA, CDR2 YSYEKL. The CDR3 spans 13 residues. V was shortened by 5 bases and J by 1 base, with 5 bases between the two germline ends. DNA for the CDR3: TGCGCCAGCAGCGAGAGGAACACCGGGGAGCTGTTTTTT. As protein: CASSERNTGELFF.

For this clonotype: This sequence may be a read error, since a much larger clone differs from it by one base. The genes are TRBV12-5 and TRBJ2-7; no clear D. Germline lookup yields CDR1 LGHNT and CDR2 FRNRAP. The CDR3 sequence is 14 residues long. The CDR3 spells CASGSTDRSYERYF. Written as DNA, the CDR3 is TGTGCTAGTGGTTCTACTGATCGATCCTACGAGCGGTACTTC.

The chain uses TRBV12-3 or TRBV12-4 and TRBJ1-1; 10 bases match TRBD1. The CDR3 loop spans 15 amino acids. V lost 10 bases to trimming and J lost 3 bases; unmatched junction nucleotides: 11. In DNA, the CDR3 is TGTGCCACCCACTACACCGGGACAGGGGACACTGAAGCTTTCTTT. This codes for CATHYTGTGDTEAFF.

This clonotype was seen at least ten times. In nucleotides, the CDR3 is TGCGCCAGCAGCCATGCCGGTGACAGGGACGGGACTGAAGCTTTCTTT. Amino acid sequence: CASSHAGDRDGTEAFF. The rearrangement joins TRBV4-1 to TRBJ1-1, with 7 bases aligning to TRBD1. Germline V gene sequence: CDR1 MGHRA, CDR2 YSYEKL. CDR3 length: 16 residues. Trimming took 3 bases from V and 5 from J; bases not matched to a gene: 12.

This clonotype was seen ten or more times. The genes are TRBV7-6 and TRBJ1-4; no clear D gene. Per the germline V gene, CDR1 is SGHVS and CDR2 is FNYEAQ. The V and J ends lost 1 base and 7 bases respectively, with 10 bases between them. CDR3 size: 14 residues. The CDR3 sequence is CASSLGPMGEKLFF. The DNA for the CDR3 is TGTGCCAGCAGCTTAGGGCCCATGGGTGAAAAACTGTTTTTT.

Ten or more counts support this clonotype. The chain has TRBV7-3 and TRBJ2-3; 7 bases match TRBD2. This CDR3 has 16 residues. Trimming removed 4 bases from V and 2 bases from J; junction bases left unmatched: 9. The germline V gene has CDR1 SGHTA and CDR2 FQGTGA. In nucleotides, the CDR3 is TGTGCCAGCAGCTCGGGGACGGGAGGATCCACAGATACGCAGTATTTT. Encoded protein: CASSSGTGGSTDTQYF.

This clonotype was seen a handful of times. One end of the junction does not line up with germline, which may come from a read error. This rearrangement joins TRBV4-3 to TRBJ2-7; D gene uncertain. The CDR3 extends over 14 amino acids. The germline CDR1 and CDR2 sequences are LGHNA and YSLEER. CDR3 bases: TGCGCCAGCAGCGAAGATTGGGCGGCACACGAGCAGTACTTC. Its translation: CASSEDWAAHEQYF.

Ten or more counts support this clonotype. This sequence joins TRBV3-1 and TRBJ2-7; 7 positions agree with TRBD2. V was pared by 4 bases and J by 1 base, with 4 bases of the junction left unmatched. This CDR3 is 14 amino acids long. CDR1 is LGHDT and CDR2 is YNNKEL in the germline V gene (reference sequence). In DNA form, the CDR3 reads TGTGCCAGCAGCCTAGGACTAGGATCCTACGAGCAGTACTTC. Amino acid sequence: CASSLGLGSYEQYF.

This clonotype was counted many times. J is TRBJ2-3 and V is TRBV7-2, with 7 bases aligning to TRBD1. Germline assignment: CDR1 SGHTA and CDR2 FQGNSA. V gave up 8 bases and J gave up 3 bases; unmatched junction bases: 11. The CDR3 is 15 amino acids. In nucleotides, the CDR3 is TGTGCCAGCGCCAGAGGGGGCTTTCGAACAGATACGCAGTATTTT. It translates to CASARGGFRTDTQYF.

Ten or more counts support this clonotype. This chain connects TRBV28 to TRBJ1-1; unclear D gene. The CDR3 is 15 residues long. The germline V gene encodes CDR1 MDHEN and CDR2 SYDVKM. Deletions cut 5 bases from V and 3 bases from J, with 16 bases between. CDR3 sequence: CASSTMAGADTEAFF. The CDR3 DNA reads TGTGCCAGCAGTACGATGGCGGGCGCGGACACTGAAGCTTTCTTT.

The chain carries TRBV9 and TRBJ2-7; TRBD2 might be the D (6 bases). The CDR3 contains 13 residues. CDR1 is SGDLS and CDR2 is YYNGEE in the germline V gene. The V end lost 0 bases, the J end lost 5 bases, and 9 bases lay between the germline ends. CDR3 nucleotides: TGTGCCAGCAGCGTAGTTTCGGGAGACGAGCAGTACTTC. This encodes CASSVVSGDEQYF.

This clonotype came up many times. The chain links TRBV6-2 or TRBV6-3 to TRBJ2-3, with 13 bases fitting TRBD2. The CDR3 is made up of 17 amino acids. V was clipped by 5 bases and J by 2 bases; unmatched bases: 7. Germline V gene data show CDR1 as MNHEY and CDR2 as SVGEGT. CDR3 sequence reads: CASSIRTSGRLTDTQYF. In nucleotides, the CDR3 is TGTGCCAGCAGTATCCGGACTAGCGGGAGACTCACAGATACGCAGTATTTT.

The chain is built from TRBV11-2 and TRBJ2-7; D could derive from TRBD1 or TRBD2 (5 bases each). The CDR3 loop spans 15 amino acids. Germline-derived CDR1 and CDR2 are SGHAT and FQNNGV. The germline V and J ends were trimmed by 2 bases and 3 bases, with 14 bases remaining between them. The CDR3 here is CASSLLGTEFYEQYF. The CDR3 DNA is TGTGCCAGCAGCTTACTTGGGACGGAATTCTACGAGCAGTACTTC.

The chain is built from TRBV5-1 and TRBJ2-2, with D unresolved. Germline loops: CDR1 SGHRS, CDR2 YFSETQ. CDR3 length: 15 amino acids. V was cut by 0 bases and J by 1 base, with 7 bases left in between. CDR3 DNA sequence: TGCGCCAGCAGCTTGGCCCGTAAGAACACCGGGGAGCTGTTTTTT. The encoded protein is CASSLARKNTGELFF. Full variable domain (missing parts from reference TRBV5-1 and TRBJ2-2): KAGVTQTPRYLIKTRGQQVTLSCSPISGHRSVSWYQQTPGQGLQFLFEYFSETQRNKGNFPGRFSGRQFSNSRSEMNVSTLELGDSALYLCASSLARKNTGELFFGEGSRLTVL.

This clonotype was observed at least ten times. The V and J genes are TRBV14 and TRBJ2-2; D might be TRBD2 (5 bases). From germline, CDR1 is SGHDN and CDR2 FVKESK. The CDR3 loop spans 17 amino acids. Trimming took 0 bases from V and 6 from J, leaving 17 bases between them. The CDR3 sequence is CASSQDTVRGLAGELFF. CDR3 in DNA: TGTGCCAGCAGCCAAGATACCGTTCGGGGTCTCGCCGGGGAGCTGTTTTTT.

In this sample, this clonotype turned up many times. The chain has TRBV3-1 and TRBJ2-1; perhaps TRBD2 as D (6 bases). This CDR3 is 15 amino acids long. Germline CDR1 reads LGHDT; CDR2 reads YNNKEL (reference sequence). Trimming took 1 base from V and 8 from J, leaving 15 bases between them. CDR3 loop: CASSQGGMREDEQFF. For the CDR3, the DNA is TGTGCCAGCAGCCAAGGGGGAATGAGGGAGGATGAGCAGTTCTTC.

As regards this clonotype: This may arise from a read error, as a much more abundant clone is one base away. Without the conserved terminal phenylalanine or tryptophan, this CDR3 likely stems from a read error. The chain has TRBV19 and TRBJ2-5, with 11 bases that match TRBD2. Trimming at V came to 5 bases and at J to 0 bases, leaving 2 bases not matched to a gene. The CDR3 totals 15 residues. The germline gives CDR1 LNHDA, CDR2 SQIVND (reference sequence). The CDR3: CASSPGLADQETQYL. CDR3 DNA sequence: TGTGCCAGTAGTCCGGGACTAGCGGACCAAGAGACCCAGTACCTC.

This clonotype showed up many times. A read error may account for a junction end that differs from germline. The chain couples TRBV4-1 to TRBJ2-7; 7 bases agree with TRBD2. Germline V gene lookup returns CDR1 MGHRA and CDR2 YSYEKL. This CDR3 has 16 amino acids. CDR3 DNA: TGCGCCAGCAGCCCTCTCGGGGGAGGGCCGATCTACGAGCAGTACTTT. This translates into CASSPLGGGPIYEQYF.

This clonotype was observed a few times. The chain uses TRBV6-2 or TRBV6-3 and TRBJ1-2; no definite D call. V dropped 7 bases and J dropped 4 bases, with 13 bases sitting between them. The CDR3 sequence is 13 residues long. From germline, CDR1 is MNHEY and CDR2 SVGEGT. The CDR3 DNA sequence: TGTGCCAGCATGGCTTGGGGAGGCTATGGCTACACCTTC. It is translated as CASMAWGGYGYTF.